The rows below give T cell receptor beta chains drawn from one sample of a study of blood T cell repertoires in COVID-19. Clones were sequenced by immunoSEQ multiplex PCR, and TCRdb holds only the in-frame ones, with some missing. There are 150,000 to 200,000 clones in the sample; 89% occur only once, and approximately 0.77% lies in the top ten. Material: PBMCs or T cells enriched from blood (not recorded which). Every receptor here comes from a woman younger than 30 who had recovered from COVID-19. Both conserved end residues are part of each CDR3. The order of the fields is D gene, V gene, J gene, clone size, CDR3 DNA, CDR3 protein. The D gene is left open where the match is weak. Clone size, where shown, is once, few, many, or a class for clones that have expanded.

>TRBD1|TRBV11-3|TRBJ2-7|once
TGTGCCAGCAGTTCCTCCGACAGGGGAGCGTCCGAGCAGTACTTC
CASSSSDRGASEQYF
>NA|TRBV5-1|TRBJ1-1|NA
TGCGCCAGCAGCTCAGAACTGAACACTGAAGCTTTCTTT
CASSSELNTEAFF
>TRBD2|TRBV6-5|TRBJ2-7|NA
TGTGCCAGCAGTTACAGGGCGGGAGTTGGCGAGCAGTACTTC
CASSYRAGVGEQYF
>TRBD2|TRBV27|TRBJ2-1|NA
TGTGCCAGCAGTTTGTCGCGGGAGAACTACAATGAGCAGTTCTTC
CASSLSRENYNEQFF
>TRBD2|TRBV9|TRBJ2-3|NA
TGTGCCAGCAGCGTAGTTGCTAGCGGTACCCCGGATACGCAGTATTTT
CASSVVASGTPDTQYF
>NA|TRBV10-3|TRBJ1-6|few
TGTGCCATCAGCCATACTCTAGAACCCCTCCACTTT
CAISHTLEPLHF
>NA|TRBV19|TRBJ1-6|NA
TGTGCCAGTAGTATTCAGGGAAATTCACCCCTCCACTTT
CASSIQGNSPLHF
>NA|TRBV15|TRBJ1-2|NA
TGTGCCACCAGCAGAGATCGGATGACACGGTATGGCTACACCTTC
CATSRDRMTRYGYTF
>NA|TRBV5-5|TRBJ1-6|NA
TGTGCCAGCAGCGGGACCGGGCGGGGAGGGCCCCTCCACTTT
CASSGTGRGGPLHF
>TRBD2|TRBV2|TRBJ2-5|NA
TGTGCCAGCAGTAAAACCCGGCCGGCGGGAGATGGAAAGACCCAGTACTTC
CASSKTRPAGDGKTQYF
>NA|TRBV4-2|TRBJ1-2|NA
TGTGCCAGCAGCCAAGAGATCGATTCGACTACCTATGGCTACACCTTC
CASSQEIDSTTYGYTF
>NA|TRBV7-2|TRBJ1-6|NA
TGTGCCAGCAGCTTAGGGGCCAGACGAGACTCCTATAATTCACCCCTCCACTTT
CASSLGARRDSYNSPLHF
>NA|TRBV7-9|TRBJ2-5|NA
TGTGCCAGCGGGGGGGCAGGTATTGTCCAAGAGACCCAGTACTTC
CASGGAGIVQETQYF
>NA|TRBV3-1/TRBV3-2|TRBJ1-3|NA
TGTGCCAGCAGCCCCACGAAGGGGGGGAACACCATATATTTT
CASSPTKGGNTIYF
>NA|TRBV5-5|TRBJ1-1|NA
TGTGCCAGCAGCTTGGTGGCGACAGATACTGAAGCTTTCTTT
CASSLVATDTEAFF
>TRBD1|TRBV7-8|TRBJ2-2|NA
TGTGCCAGCAGCTTAGCCCCCGGGACAGGGGGCACCTCGTTGAACACCGGGGAGCTGTTTTTT
CASSLAPGTGGTSLNTGELFF
>TRBD1|TRBV5-1|TRBJ2-3|NA
TGCGCCAGCAGCTTGGGGAGCTCCGGGACAGGGCACACAGATACGCAGTATTTT
CASSLGSSGTGHTDTQYF
>TRBD2|TRBV2|TRBJ2-7|NA
TGTGCCAGCAGTGAATCCAGCGGGAAGTACGAGCAGTACTTC
CASSESSGKYEQYF
>TRBD1|TRBV6-1|TRBJ2-3|NA
TGTGCCAGCAGTGCCACCTCAGGGGGCGCGAGCACAGATACGCAGTATTTT
CASSATSGGASTDTQYF
>NA|TRBV6-2/TRBV6-3|TRBJ2-3|NA
TGTGCCAGCAGCCGGACTCGGGACACCTACACAGATACGCAGTATTTT
CASSRTRDTYTDTQYF
>NA|TRBV11-3|TRBJ2-1|NA
TGTGCCAGCAGCTTGGTAGGGGCCTACAATGAGCAGTTCTTC
CASSLVGAYNEQFF
>NA|TRBV21-1|TRBJ1-5|NA
TGTCCCGGGAGGGGGCTGAGCAATCAGCCCCAGCATTTT
CPGRGLSNQPQHF
>NA|TRBV10-3|TRBJ2-7|NA
TGTGCCATCAGTACGGAGGGCCTAACCGGGCTCTACGAGCAGTACTTC
CAISTEGLTGLYEQYF
>TRBD1|TRBV28|TRBJ1-2|NA
TGTGCCAGCAAGGTCGGCAGGGGGAACTATGGCTACACCTTC
CASKVGRGNYGYTF
>TRBD1|TRBV20-1|TRBJ2-7|NA
TGCAGTGCCAGACAGGGCGACGAGCAGTACTTC
CSARQGDEQYF
>TRBD2|TRBV7-3|TRBJ2-1|NA
TGTGCCAGCAGCTTTGCGGCGGGAGATGCCTACAATGAGCAGTTCTTC
CASSFAAGDAYNEQFF